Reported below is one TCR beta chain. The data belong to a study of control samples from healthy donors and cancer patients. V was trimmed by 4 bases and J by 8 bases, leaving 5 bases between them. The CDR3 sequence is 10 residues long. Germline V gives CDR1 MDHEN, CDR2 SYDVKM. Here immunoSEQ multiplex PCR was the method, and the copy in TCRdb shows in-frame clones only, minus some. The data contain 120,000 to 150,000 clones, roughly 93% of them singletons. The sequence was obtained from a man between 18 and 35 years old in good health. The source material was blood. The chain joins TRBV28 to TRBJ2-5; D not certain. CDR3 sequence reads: CASSYGTQYF. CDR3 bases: TGTGCCAGCAGTTATGGTACCCAGTACTTC.